Following are 15 T cell receptor beta chains from one sample sequenced in a study of shared clonotypes between healthy human individuals. Assay used: immunoSEQ multiplex PCR; TCRdb lists only in-frame clones, some missing. The profile covers around 600,000 clones, with roughly 98% appearing a single time and 0.3% taken by the ten largest. Terminally differentiated effector memory CD45RA+ cells were excluded from the naive CD8 cells, which were CD45RO-negative and positively selected for CCR7. The sequenced sample consisted of naive CD8+ T cells sorted from blood. These receptors all come from a man aged 25-45 years in good health.

The chain recombines TRBV7-4 with TRBJ1-5; no firm D call. V lost 3 bases and J 0 bases, leaving 21 bases between the germline ends. The length of the CDR3 is 19 residues. CDR1 and CDR2 from the germline V gene are SGHVT and SQSDAQ. The CDR3 region is CASSFLGFKVHYSNQPQHF. The DNA of the CDR3 is TGTGCCAGCAGCTTTTTAGGGTTCAAGGTTCATTATAGCAATCAGCCCCAGCATTTT.

The sample holds one count of this clone. Other DNA sequences in this sample translate to the same CDR3. This chain uses TRBV7-9 with TRBJ2-7; possibly TRBD1 for D (5 bases). V gave up 0 bases and J gave up 4 bases, with 10 bases separating them. Looked up from germline, CDR1 is SEHNR and CDR2 is FQNEAQ (reference sequence). CDR3 length equals 14 residues. The CDR3 DNA is TGTGCCAGCAGCTTAGCAGGGGTTCCGTACGAGCAGTACTTC. Translated, it gives CASSLAGVPYEQYF.

The chain is built from TRBV2 and TRBJ2-2, with 10 bases lining up with TRBD1. J gave up 5 bases and V 10 bases, and 1 base lay outside the gene matches. Germline V gene sequence: CDR1 SNHLY, CDR2 FYNNEI. This CDR3 has 12 amino acids. CDR3 sequence: CAKGQGTGELFF. The CDR3 region has the DNA TGTGCCAAGGGACAGGGGACCGGGGAGCTGTTTTTT. Using reference TRBV2 and TRBJ2-2 for the parts outside the CDR3, the full variable domain is EPEVTQTPSHQVTQMGQEVILRCVPISNHLYFYWYRQILGQKVEFLVSFYNNEISEKSEIFDDQFSVERPDGSNFTLKIRSTKLEDSAMYFCAKGQGTGELFFGEGSRLTVL.

CDR3 residues: CASRYPAQHF. CDR3 in DNA: TGCGCCAGCAGGTATCCGGCCCAGCATTTT. The rearrangement links TRBV5-1 to TRBJ1-5; D gene unclear. The germline gives CDR1 SGHRS, CDR2 YFSETQ. The length of the CDR3 is 10 residues. The V end lost 5 bases, the J end lost 11 bases, and 8 bases lay between the germline ends.

This chain joins TRBV6-6 and TRBJ2-2; 14 bases agree with TRBD2. The germline gives CDR1 MNHNY, CDR2 SVGAGI (reference sequence). V trimming: 6 bases; J trimming: 6 bases; junction bases outside the gene matches: 0. The CDR3 contains 14 residues. CDR3 sequence: CASRTSGRAGELFF. For the CDR3, the DNA is TGTGCCAGCAGGACTAGCGGGAGGGCCGGGGAGCTGTTTTTT.

The V and J genes are TRBV29-1 and TRBJ2-2; tentative D call: TRBD2 (6 bases). The CDR3 sequence is 16 residues long. Germline V gene lookup returns CDR1 SQVTM and CDR2 ANQGSEA. Trimming shortened V by 6 bases and J by 9 bases, and 26 bases separated the two germline ends. Here the CDR3 DNA reads TGCAGCGTGGTGGGTGGTAGCGGAGCCCCAACGAGGGAGCTGTTTTTT. Amino acid sequence: CSVVGGSGAPTRELFF.

J is TRBJ2-1 and V is TRBV6-5; 9 bases line up with TRBD1. Germline CDR1 reads MNHEY; CDR2 reads SVGAGI. Germline trimming cut 4 bases from V and 8 bases from J; bases unmatched to any gene: 3. The CDR3 has 13 amino acids. The CDR3 region has the DNA TGTGCCAGCAGTTTTACAGGGGGCCATGAGCAGTTCTTC. Residues: CASSFTGGHEQFF.

The CDR3 is CASSSVGTAKDQPQHF. Written as DNA, the CDR3 is TGTGCCAGCAGCTCCGTTGGGACAGCCAAGGACCAGCCCCAGCATTTT. The V gene is TRBV7-9, the J gene TRBJ1-5; 7 bases align to TRBD1. V lost 4 bases to trimming and J lost 7 bases; unmatched junction nucleotides: 13. The CDR3 covers 16 residues. Germline CDR1 reads SEHNR; CDR2 reads FQNEAQ (reference sequence). The entire variable domain, with the rest obtained from reference TRBV7-9 and TRBJ1-5, is as follows: DTGVSQNPRHKITKRGQNVTFRCDPISEHNRLYWYRQTLGQGPEFLTYFQNEAQLEKSRLLSDRFSAERPKGSFSTLEIQRTEQGDSAMYLCASSSVGTAKDQPQHFGDGTRLSIL.

This clone occurred once. The chain employs TRBV29-1 and TRBJ2-2, with D unresolved. The CDR3 has 13 residues. CDR1 is SQVTM, CDR2 ANQGSEA, per germline. Trimming left V 3 bases short and J 4 bases short, with 9 bases between. In DNA, the CDR3 is TGCAGCGTTGAGTTCTGGGGCACCGGGGAGCTGTTTTTT. Translating it yields CSVEFWGTGELFF.

The table lists this clone with a count of one. The chain employs TRBV19 and TRBJ2-7; 7 bases map to TRBD1. V lost 5 bases and J lost 4; bases outside the gene matches: 5. This CDR3 has 13 amino acids. Germline CDR1 LNHDA, CDR2 SQIVND (reference sequence). CDR3 in amino acids: CASSVGTAYEQYF. In nucleotides, the CDR3 is TGTGCCAGTAGTGTCGGGACAGCGTACGAGCAGTACTTC. The entire variable domain, with the rest obtained from reference TRBV19 and TRBJ2-7, is as follows: DGGITQSPKYLFRKEGQNVTLSCEQNLNHDAMYWYRQDPGQGLRLIYYSQIVNDFQKGDIAEGYSVSREKKESFPLTVTSAQKNPTAFYLCASSVGTAYEQYFGPGTRLTVT.

The chain couples TRBV7-9 to TRBJ1-2; TRBD1 agrees at 10 bases. Germline V gene sequence: CDR1 SEHNR, CDR2 FQNEAQ (reference sequence). V lost 1 base to trimming and J lost 7 bases; unmatched junction nucleotides: 15. The CDR3 is 18 amino acids. Here the CDR3 DNA reads TGTGCCAGCAGCTTAGAGGACCGTCTTGACAGGGGGCTTGGTGGCTACACCTTC. The encoded protein is CASSLEDRLDRGLGGYTF.

The V and J genes are TRBV7-2 and TRBJ2-3; D unresolved. V lost 2 bases and J 0 bases, leaving 9 bases between the germline ends. Germline lookup yields CDR1 SGHTA and CDR2 FQGNSA. There are 15 residues in the CDR3. Here the CDR3 DNA reads TGTGCCAGCAGCTTAACTCTAGACAGCACAGATACGCAGTATTTT. Protein product: CASSLTLDSTDTQYF. The full variable domain, its missing parts supplied by reference TRBV7-2 and TRBJ2-3, is GAGVSQSPSNKVTEKGKDVELRCDPISGHTALYWYRQSLGQGLEFLIYFQGNSAPDKSGLPSDRFSAERTGGSVSTLTIQRTQQEDSAVYLCASSLTLDSTDTQYFGPGTRLTVL.

The chain carries TRBV27 and TRBJ1-1; D ambiguous. The V gene's germline CDR1 is MNHEY and CDR2 SMNVEV (reference sequence). V was pared by 1 base and J by 0 bases, with 12 bases between. CDR3 length: 16 amino acids. The CDR3 sequence: CASSLWADSLNTEAFF. CDR3 sequence (DNA): TGTGCCAGCAGTTTATGGGCAGATTCTTTGAACACTGAAGCTTTCTTT.

The chain recombines TRBV30 with TRBJ2-7, with a weak D call TRBD2 (5 bases). Germline CDR1 and CDR2: GTSNPN and SVGIG (reference sequence). The CDR3 contains 11 residues. V dropped 6 bases and J dropped 0 bases, with 6 bases sitting between them. CDR3 sequence: CACSGSYEQYF. The CDR3 DNA reads as TGTGCCTGCAGCGGCTCCTACGAGCAGTACTTC.

The chain recombines TRBV27 with TRBJ1-5, with 7 bases lining up with TRBD1. The CDR3 is made up of 18 amino acids. CDR1 MNHEY and CDR2 SMNVEV come from the germline V gene (reference sequence). V shed 3 bases, J shed 1 base, and the junction held 12 bases outside the gene matches. As DNA, the CDR3 is TGTGCCAGCAGTTTTGAGGACAGGAACCGTCCAAGCAATCAGCCCCAGCATTTT. It translates to CASSFEDRNRPSNQPQHF.